This TCR beta chain appears in the sequencing data of a study of blood T cell repertoires in COVID-19. Study at large: Acute and convalescent COVID-19 samples came from the United States, Italy and Spain.

J gave up 3 bases and V 4 bases, and 4 bases lay outside the gene matches. CDR3 length: 14 residues. Looked up from germline, CDR1 is LNHDA and CDR2 is SQIVND (reference sequence). In the authors' workflow: Amplification from reference gene primers served as the basis for estimated nucleated cell counts. Libraries were prepared by immunoSEQ multiplex PCR; TCRdb keeps only in-frame clonotypes and omits some of them. Clonal size and the V and J genes are those of that table, whereas D and trimming came from the DNA. The repertoire holds approximately 280,000 clones, with less than 85% as singletons. Cohorts were assigned according to the clinical history that participants reported.

Sequencing was done on a sample of PBMCs or T cells enriched from blood (not recorded which). This sequence joins TRBV19 and TRBJ2-7, with 9 bases aligning to TRBD1. This TCR was recovered from a woman aged 45 to 65 who had recovered from COVID-19. CDR3 sequence: CASSTGQGNYEQYF. The CDR3 nucleotides are TGTGCCAGTAGTACGGGACAGGGAAACTACGAGCAGTACTTC.